This T cell receptor beta chain is from a study of identical twins. Study-wide findings and caveats: Twins shared beta out-of-frame sequences in excess, but this excess was weaker.

This clonotype was counted only a few times. Antigen specificity is unknown. TCRdb re-analysed the 5' RACE reads in MiXCR, keeping a single row per CDR3 protein. The sample includes roughly 490,000 distinct CDR3 sequences, approximately 14% of them seen just once. All donors were healthy Caucasians. The V end lost 7 bases, the J end lost 0 bases, and 12 bases lay between the germline ends. This CDR3 comprises 15 residues. Germline CDR1 is MNHNS and CDR2 is SASEGT. These data are also associated with another study on yellow fever vaccine responses in identical twins.

The TCR originated in a woman younger than 35 in good health. This chain connects TRBV6-1 to TRBJ2-2, with D perhaps matching TRBD1 or TRBD2 (5 bases each). The specimen was CD4+ T cells sorted from blood. The CDR3 is CASKGSRANTGELFF. In DNA form, the CDR3 reads TGTGCCAGCAAGGGGTCGCGGGCGAACACCGGGGAGCTGTTTTTT.